These T cell receptor beta chains were read from a single sample in a study of tumor and adjacent non-tumor tissue in lung cancer. Using its own MiXCR run on the multiplex PCR reads, TCRdb lists one record per CDR3 protein. The profile covers tens of thousands of distinct CDR3 sequences, with around 76% appearing a single time and almost 40% taken by the ten largest. The sample comprised distant non-tumor lung tissue. Source of these receptors: a man aged 65-85 years with non-small cell lung cancer. CDR3s include the opening cysteine and the closing phenylalanine or tryptophan. D genes are given only for firm matches. Only part of the rows carry a size: once, few, many, or a class if the clone is expanded.

size	D	V	J	DNA	CDR3
many	TRBD2	TRBV7-8	TRBJ2-7	TGTGCCAGCAGCTTAACACTAGCGGGTAGCTCCTACGAGCAGTACTTC	CASSLTLAGSSYEQYF
NA	TRBD1	TRBV11-3	TRBJ2-3	TGTGCCAGCATCCCTAGACAGGGGGCCACAGATACGCACTATTTT	CASIPRQGATDTHYF
NA	TRBD2	TRBV20-1	TRBJ2-7	TGTAGTGCTCCCGCTGATGCCGGGACTAGCGGCCTAGCCTACAAGCAGTACTTC	CSAPADAGTSGLAYKQYF
NA	TRBD2	TRBV27	TRBJ2-1	TGTACCAGCAGTTTATTCCCCCAATCCCGGGAGGGTGAGCAGTTCTTC	CTSSLFPQSREGEQFF
once	TRBD1	TRBV6-1	TRBJ1-6	TGTGCCAGCGCATTGGGGACAGGTGGAAATTCACCCCTCCACTTT	CASALGTGGNSPLHF
NA	TRBD1	TRBV6-1	TRBJ2-7	TGTGCCAGCATAGGGACAGGTATGGACGAGCAATACTTC	CASIGTGMDEQYF
NA	NA	TRBV29-1	TRBJ1-2	TGCAACGTTGTCCCTTATAAATCCTCGGGAGAAGATGGCTACACCTTC	CNVVPYKSSGEDGYTF
NA	TRBD2	TRBV28	TRBJ2-1	TGTGCCAGCAGTTTCGAGCGGGGGATTGGTGGTGAACAGTTCTTC	CASSFERGIGGEQFF
NA	NA	TRBV28	TRBJ2-6	TGTGCCAGCAGTTCTCTCAAGGGGCTCTGGTGCCAACGTCCTGATTTC	CASSSLKGLWCQRPDF
NA	NA	TRBV5-5	TRBJ1-1	TGTGCCAGCAACCCGGAGATCACGAACATTGAAGCTTTCTTT	CASNPEITNIEAFF
NA	NA	TRBV11-3	TRBJ2-7	TGTGCCGGCAGGTTAGATGGGGCCCAGGCTCGCGGGCACTACTTC	CAGRLDGAQARGHYF
NA	NA	TRBV10-3	TRBJ2-1	TGTACCATCGGCCGGGAGATCAATGAGCAGTTCTTC	CTIGREINEQFF
once	TRBD1	TRBV11-3	TRBJ1-4	TGTGCCAACAGTAACAGGGGACATGAAAAGCTGTTTTTT	CANSNRGHEKLFF
once	NA	TRBV6-2/TRBV6-3	TRBJ2-2	TGTGTCAGCAGTTCCTCAGACGGCCAAGACACCGGGGAGTTGTTTTTT	CVSSSSDGQDTGELFF
NA	NA	TRBV12-3/TRBV12-4	TRBJ1-2	TGTGCCAGCAGTTTTCCCAGGGGCTATAGTTACACCTTC	CASSFPRGYSYTF
NA	NA	TRBV12-3/TRBV12-4	TRBJ2-7	NA	CTNSYMCTSYEQYF
NA	TRBD1	TRBV11-1	TRBJ1-2	TGTGCCAGCATCCACGGACAGGGACAAAGCTCTTATGGCTACACCTTC	CASIHGQGQSSYGYTF
NA	TRBD2	TRBV29-1	TRBJ2-1	TGCAGCTTTGATGGGACTAGCGGGAGCAATGAGCAGTTCTTC	CSFDGTSGSNEQFF
NA	NA	TRBV28	TRBJ1-1	TGTGCCACGACAGTGTGGGAGCGGAGCACTGAAGCTTTCTTT	CATTVWERSTEAFF
NA	NA	TRBV4-1	TRBJ2-2	TGCGCGAGCAGCGAAGTCCCCTCGAACACCGGGGAGCTGTTTTTT	CASSEVPSNTGELFF
NA	NA	TRBV7-9	TRBJ2-1	TGTGCCAGCAGCGAAGACCAGCCTCTTTCCTCCTACAATGATCAGTTCTTC	CASSEDQPLSSYNDQFF
NA	TRBD1	TRBV6-2/TRBV6-3	TRBJ2-7	TGTGCCAACAGTTATGAGGACAGGCTCAACGAGCAGTACTTC	CANSYEDRLNEQYF
NA	TRBD2	TRBV20-1	TRBJ2-2	TGCAGTGCTAGACAGGGACTAGCGGAGAACATCGGGGAGCTGTTTTTT	CSARQGLAENIGELFF
NA	TRBD1	TRBV7-8	TRBJ2-7	TGTGCCATCAGCTTACAGCCAGGGGGTGATCGCGAGCATTACTTC	CAISLQPGGDREHYF